This is a list of T cell receptor beta chains from one sample in a study of OX40 agonist ivuxolimab in advanced cancers. Only in-frame clones appear in the TCRdb table, and some are missing; sequencing was by immunoSEQ multiplex PCR. Counted here are about 20,000 clones, around 86% occurring once; the ten biggest clones make up about 16%. The sequences come from CD4+ or CD8+ T cells sorted from blood, collected in a trial of the OX40 agonist ivuxolimab. All receptors come from an adult with an advanced solid tumor such as melanoma, head and neck, liver or kidney cancer. The CDR3 runs from the conserved cysteine through the conserved F or W. D genes are given only for firm matches. A row's size may be missing; if present it is once, few, many or a size class.

>TRBV7-3|TRBJ1-2|TRBD1|.
TGTGCCAGCAGCTTAACAGGGGGCGGTGGCTACACCTTC
CASSLTGGGGYTF
>TRBV27|TRBJ1-2|.|.
TGTGCCAGCAGTTTAAACCGGGGGGGCTATGGCTACACCTTC
CASSLNRGGYGYTF
>TRBV4-1|TRBJ2-6|TRBD1|once
TGCGCCAGCAGCCCGTCAAACAGGGGGGTCGTAGGTGGGGCCAACGCCCTGACTTTC
CASSPSNRGVVGGANALTF
>TRBV5-5|TRBJ2-5|.|.
TGTGCCAGCAGCTTGGGAGTACAAGAGACCCAGTACTTC
CASSLGVQETQYF
>TRBV10-3|TRBJ1-1|.|.
TGTGCCATCAGCACTACATCGAACACTGAAGCTTTCTTT
CAISTTSNTEAFF
>TRBV7-3|TRBJ2-3|TRBD1|.
TGTGCCAGCAGCTTGGACAGGGGGGCAGATACGCAGTATTTT
CASSLDRGADTQYF
>TRBV30|TRBJ1-6|TRBD1|.
TGTGCCTGGAAACTGCCGGGACAGGATAATTCACCCCTCCACTTT
CAWKLPGQDNSPLHF
>TRBV7-9|TRBJ2-7|TRBD2|.
TGTGCCAGCAGCTTTAGCGGGGGCACCTACGAGCAGTACTTC
CASSFSGGTYEQYF
>TRBV7-3|TRBJ2-3|.|once
TGTGCCAGCAGCCGTTCTAGCGATAGCACAGATACGCAGTATTTT
CASSRSSDSTDTQYF
>TRBV29-1|TRBJ1-1|TRBD1|few
TGCAGCGTTGCCAGACAGGGGTTTGGGACTGAAGCTTTCTTT
CSVARQGFGTEAFF
>TRBV5-5|TRBJ1-5|TRBD1|.
TGTGCCAGCAGCTTGAGGGTCGGAGGGGGCTATAGCAATCAGCCCCAGCATTTT
CASSLRVGGGYSNQPQHF
>TRBV4-2|TRBJ2-7|.|.
TGTGCCAGCAGCCCCCGCACCGGGACGGAAGTTACGAGCATGTACTTC
CASSPRTGTEVTSMYF
>TRBV6-1|TRBJ2-3|.|.
TGTGCCAGCAGTGAAGCCGGGGCAGGGGACGATACGCAGTATTTT
CASSEAGAGDDTQYF
>TRBV9|TRBJ2-7|.|.
TGTGCCAGCAGCATGGGGGGCGGTGGGCCCTACGAGCAGTACTTC
CASSMGGGGPYEQYF
>TRBV18|TRBJ2-3|TRBD2|.
TGTGCCAGCTCGACGACTAGCGGGGCCACAGATACGCAGTATTTT
CASSTTSGATDTQYF
>TRBV7-3|TRBJ2-1|TRBD2|.
TGTGCCAGCAGCTTAACGTTTGATGGAGCGGGGGGTGACAATGAGCAGTTCTTC
CASSLTFDGAGGDNEQFF
>TRBV15|TRBJ2-1|TRBD2|.
TGTGCCACCAGTAAATACAGCGGGGGGGTTGAGCAGTTCTTC
CATSKYSGGVEQFF
>TRBV13|TRBJ2-1|TRBD2|once
TGTGCCAGCAGCTTAGGACTAGCGGGCTCCTACAATGAGCAGTTCTTC
CASSLGLAGSYNEQFF
>TRBV5-4|TRBJ1-3|TRBD1|.
TGTGCCAGCAGCTTAGACAGGGGGCTTGGAAACACCATATATTTT
CASSLDRGLGNTIYF
>TRBV30|TRBJ1-1|.|.
TGTGCCTGGAGTGACGGGGGGATTATGAACACTGAAGCTTTCTTT
CAWSDGGIMNTEAFF
>TRBV18|TRBJ1-6|TRBD1|.
TGTGCCAGCTCACTCTATCAACAGGGGACGATTAATAATTCACCCCTCCACTTT
CASSLYQQGTINNSPLHF
>TRBV5-1|TRBJ2-1|.|.
TGCGCCAGCAGCTTCGGGACATCCTACAATGAGCAGTTCTTC
CASSFGTSYNEQFF
>TRBV5-1|TRBJ2-2|.|.
TGCGCCAGCAGCTTGGGAGGGAGGAACACCGGGGAGCTGTTTTTT
CASSLGGRNTGELFF
>TRBV6-5|TRBJ1-1|.|.
TGTGCCAGCAGAAACAGGAGAGGGACTGAAGCTTTCTTT
CASRNRRGTEAFF
>TRBV7-9|TRBJ2-2|.|few
TGTGCCAGCAGCCCCCGCGGGGGGGAGCTGTTTTTT
CASSPRGGELFF
>TRBV21-1|TRBJ1-3|.|.
TGTGCCAGCAGCTCCACTGGGTCCACCAGCTCTGGAAACACCATATATTTT
CASSSTGSTSSGNTIYF
>TRBV9|TRBJ2-2|TRBD2|few
TGTGCCAGCAGCGTAGCTAGCGGGAGTGGGGAGCTGTTTTTT
CASSVASGSGELFF
>TRBV7-6|TRBJ2-5|.|.
TGTGCCAGCAGCCCTAATGGGGGGGGGCAACAAGAGACCCAGTACTTC
CASSPNGGGQQETQYF
>TRBV5-6|TRBJ1-2|.|few
TGTGCCAGCAGCTCCGGGGGTAACTATGGCTACACCTTC
CASSSGGNYGYTF
>TRBV18|TRBJ2-7|TRBD1|.
TGTGCCAGCTCACCCGAGGGACAGGGGGTTTCGCAGTACTTC
CASSPEGQGVSQYF
>TRBV7-2|TRBJ2-7|TRBD2|.
TGTGCCAGCAGCTTAGTGCGGGGGGGCCGGAACGAGCAGTACTTC
CASSLVRGGRNEQYF
>TRBV6-5|TRBJ2-7|TRBD1|.
TGTGCCAGCAGTATACAGGGGGGCGAGTACGAGCAGTACTTC
CASSIQGGEYEQYF